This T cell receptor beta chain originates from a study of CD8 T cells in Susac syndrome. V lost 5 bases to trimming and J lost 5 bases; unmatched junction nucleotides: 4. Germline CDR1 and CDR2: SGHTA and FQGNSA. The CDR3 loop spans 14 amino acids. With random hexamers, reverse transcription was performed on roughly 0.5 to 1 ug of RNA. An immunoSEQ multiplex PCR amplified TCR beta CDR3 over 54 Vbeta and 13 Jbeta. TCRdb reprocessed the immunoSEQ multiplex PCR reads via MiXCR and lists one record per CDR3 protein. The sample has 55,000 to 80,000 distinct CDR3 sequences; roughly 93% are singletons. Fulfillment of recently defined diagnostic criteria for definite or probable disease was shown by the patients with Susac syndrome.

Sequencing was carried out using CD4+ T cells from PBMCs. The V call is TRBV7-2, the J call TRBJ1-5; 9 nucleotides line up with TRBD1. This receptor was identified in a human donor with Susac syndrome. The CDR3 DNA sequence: TGTGCCAGCAGCGGAAACAGGGGGCATCAGCCCCAGCATTTT. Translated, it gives CASSGNRGHQPQHF.